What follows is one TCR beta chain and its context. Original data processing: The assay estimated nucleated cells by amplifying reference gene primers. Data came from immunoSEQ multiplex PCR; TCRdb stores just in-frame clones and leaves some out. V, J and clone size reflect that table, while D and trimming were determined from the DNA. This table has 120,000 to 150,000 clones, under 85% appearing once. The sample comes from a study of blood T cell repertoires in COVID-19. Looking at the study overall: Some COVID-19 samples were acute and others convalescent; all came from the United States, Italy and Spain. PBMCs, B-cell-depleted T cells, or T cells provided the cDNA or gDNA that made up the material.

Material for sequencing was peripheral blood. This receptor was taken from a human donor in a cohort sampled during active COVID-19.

The chain's CDR3 is CATSRDPAASGNPDTQYF. The CDR3 DNA sequence: TGTGCCACCAGCAGAGATCCGGCGGCTAGCGGGAACCCAGATACGCAGTATTTT. The chain combines TRBV15 with TRBJ2-3; 9 bases match TRBD2. V lost 0 bases to trimming and J lost 4 bases; unmatched junction nucleotides: 11. Germline V gene sequence: CDR1 LNHNV, CDR2 YYDKDF (reference sequence). The CDR3 has 18 residues.